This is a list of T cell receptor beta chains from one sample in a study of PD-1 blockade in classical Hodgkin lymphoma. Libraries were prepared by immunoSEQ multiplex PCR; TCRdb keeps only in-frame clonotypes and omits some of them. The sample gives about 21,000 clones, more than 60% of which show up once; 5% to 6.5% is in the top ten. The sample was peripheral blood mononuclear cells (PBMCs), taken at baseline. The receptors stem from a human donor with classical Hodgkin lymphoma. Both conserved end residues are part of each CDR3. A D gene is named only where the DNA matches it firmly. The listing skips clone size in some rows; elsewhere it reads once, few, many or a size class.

cdr3_nt: TGTGCCAGCAGTTCGTACAGGGACCCCCAAGAGACCCAGTACTTC
cdr3_aa: CASSSYRDPQETQYF
cdr3_length: 15
d_call: NA
v_call: TRBV27
clone_size: NA
j_call: TRBJ2-5

cdr3_nt: TGTGCCAGCAAGGACGAGGAGACCCAGTACTTC
cdr3_aa: CASKDEETQYF
cdr3_length: 11
d_call: NA
v_call: TRBV2
clone_size: NA
j_call: TRBJ2-5

cdr3_nt: TGTGCCAGCAAAGGGACAGGGGCTAATGAAAAACTGTTTTTT
cdr3_aa: CASKGTGANEKLFF
cdr3_length: 14
d_call: TRBD1
v_call: TRBV6-5
clone_size: NA
j_call: TRBJ1-4

cdr3_nt: TGCAGTGCTGCCCACACAGATACGCAGTATTTT
cdr3_aa: CSAAHTDTQYF
cdr3_length: 11
d_call: NA
v_call: TRBV20-1
clone_size: NA
j_call: TRBJ2-3

cdr3_nt: TGTGCCAGCAGCGTAGCGGAGGGGCGGACTGAAGCTTTCTTT
cdr3_aa: CASSVAEGRTEAFF
cdr3_length: 14
d_call: NA
v_call: TRBV9
clone_size: medium-sized
j_call: TRBJ1-1

cdr3_nt: TGCGCCAGCAGCCCCGACCCGAATTCACCCCTCCACTTT
cdr3_aa: CASSPDPNSPLHF
cdr3_length: 13
d_call: NA
v_call: TRBV5-1
clone_size: NA
j_call: TRBJ1-6

cdr3_nt: TGCGCCAGCAGCCAAGATCTACTAGCGGGGGGGCAGGTCTTCACAGATACGCAGTATTTT
cdr3_aa: CASSQDLLAGGQVFTDTQYF
cdr3_length: 20
d_call: TRBD2
v_call: TRBV4-1
clone_size: few
j_call: TRBJ2-3

cdr3_nt: TGTGCCAGCAGTTACTCGAATGGGGGTTACGAGCAGTACTTC
cdr3_aa: CASSYSNGGYEQYF
cdr3_length: 14
d_call: NA
v_call: TRBV6-6
clone_size: NA
j_call: TRBJ2-7

cdr3_nt: TGTGCCAGTAGTAACAGGGGGGCTCATTCTGGCTACACCTTC
cdr3_aa: CASSNRGAHSGYTF
cdr3_length: 14
d_call: TRBD1
v_call: TRBV19
clone_size: few
j_call: TRBJ1-2

cdr3_nt: TGTGCCAGCAGTATGACTAGCGGACGCTCCTACGAGCAGTACTTC
cdr3_aa: CASSMTSGRSYEQYF
cdr3_length: 15
d_call: TRBD2
v_call: TRBV6-5
clone_size: NA
j_call: TRBJ2-7

cdr3_nt: TGTGCCAGCAGCCAAGTTACTTCAAACACCGGGGAGCTGTTTTTT
cdr3_aa: CASSQVTSNTGELFF
cdr3_length: 15
d_call: NA
v_call: TRBV4-2
clone_size: NA
j_call: TRBJ2-2

cdr3_nt: TGTGCCAGCATAAGGGACTCGGGCGGCAATGAGCAGTTCTTC
cdr3_aa: CASIRDSGGNEQFF
cdr3_length: 14
d_call: NA
v_call: TRBV21-1
clone_size: NA
j_call: TRBJ2-1

cdr3_nt: TGCGCCAGCAGCGATCCGACAGGGTACTACAATGAGCAGTTCTTC
cdr3_aa: CASSDPTGYYNEQFF
cdr3_length: 15
d_call: TRBD1
v_call: TRBV5-1
clone_size: NA
j_call: TRBJ2-1

cdr3_nt: TGTGCCATCAAAGGGGACAGGAACCCCTACAATGAGCAGTTCTTC
cdr3_aa: CAIKGDRNPYNEQFF
cdr3_length: 15
d_call: TRBD1
v_call: TRBV10-3
clone_size: once
j_call: TRBJ2-1

cdr3_nt: TGTGCCAGCAGACCTAATGGGTACGAGCAGTACTTC
cdr3_aa: CASRPNGYEQYF
cdr3_length: 12
d_call: NA
v_call: TRBV28
clone_size: NA
j_call: TRBJ2-7

cdr3_nt: TGCGCCAGCAGCTTGGCGGGAAGGGGCGACGAGCAGTACTTC
cdr3_aa: CASSLAGRGDEQYF
cdr3_length: 14
d_call: NA
v_call: TRBV5-1
clone_size: NA
j_call: TRBJ2-7

cdr3_nt: TGTGCCAGCAGCTTAGATCATAGGGCTACGAACACCGGGGAGCTGTTTTTT
cdr3_aa: CASSLDHRATNTGELFF
cdr3_length: 17
d_call: NA
v_call: TRBV11-3
clone_size: NA
j_call: TRBJ2-2

cdr3_nt: TGTGCCAGCAGATTGGACCGACTGTCGAACTATGGCTACACCTTC
cdr3_aa: CASRLDRLSNYGYTF
cdr3_length: 15
d_call: NA
v_call: TRBV6-5
clone_size: NA
j_call: TRBJ1-2

cdr3_nt: TGTGCCAGCAGTTACTCACCCGGGGGGTACACAGATACGCAGTATTTT
cdr3_aa: CASSYSPGGYTDTQYF
cdr3_length: 16
d_call: TRBD2
v_call: TRBV6-5
clone_size: NA
j_call: TRBJ2-3

cdr3_nt: TGTGCCAGCAGCTTAATGTCAGGGGACGCCTATGGCTACACCTTC
cdr3_aa: CASSLMSGDAYGYTF
cdr3_length: 15
d_call: NA
v_call: TRBV11-2
clone_size: NA
j_call: TRBJ1-2

cdr3_nt: TGTGCCAGCAGATCCGGTCGGTCCTACGAGCAGTACTTC
cdr3_aa: CASRSGRSYEQYF
cdr3_length: 13
d_call: NA
v_call: TRBV7-2
clone_size: NA
j_call: TRBJ2-7

cdr3_nt: TGTGCCATCAGTGGGGGCAGGGGGCCGGGAGATACGCAGTATTTT
cdr3_aa: CAISGGRGPGDTQYF
cdr3_length: 15
d_call: TRBD1
v_call: TRBV10-3
clone_size: NA
j_call: TRBJ2-3

cdr3_nt: TGTGCCAGCTCACCTTCTAGCGGGAACTACGAGCAGTACTTC
cdr3_aa: CASSPSSGNYEQYF
cdr3_length: 14
d_call: TRBD2
v_call: TRBV18
clone_size: once
j_call: TRBJ2-7

cdr3_nt: TGTGCCAGCAGCCGGACTAGCGGCGAAACCGGGGAGCTGTTTTTT
cdr3_aa: CASSRTSGETGELFF
cdr3_length: 15
d_call: TRBD2
v_call: TRBV7-6
clone_size: NA
j_call: TRBJ2-2

cdr3_nt: TGTGCCAGCAGTTACTTAGGGGCAGGGGAGGAGACCCAGTACTTC
cdr3_aa: CASSYLGAGEETQYF
cdr3_length: 15
d_call: NA
v_call: TRBV6-6
clone_size: NA
j_call: TRBJ2-5

cdr3_nt: TGTGCCAGCAGCTTGTGGGGGAGGGGGGAAGAGACCCAGTACTTC
cdr3_aa: CASSLWGRGEETQYF
cdr3_length: 15
d_call: NA
v_call: TRBV5-6
clone_size: NA
j_call: TRBJ2-5

cdr3_nt: TGTGCCACCAGTGAGGCCGGGACGATCTACGAGCAGTACTTC
cdr3_aa: CATSEAGTIYEQYF
cdr3_length: 14
d_call: NA
v_call: TRBV2
clone_size: NA
j_call: TRBJ2-7

cdr3_nt: TGTGCCAGTAGTATAGAGGGGAGAAATCAGCCCCAGCATTTT
cdr3_aa: CASSIEGRNQPQHF
cdr3_length: 14
d_call: NA
v_call: TRBV19
clone_size: few
j_call: TRBJ1-5

cdr3_nt: TGCGCCAGCAGCTTCATAAAACAGGGCGATGAGCAGTTCTTC
cdr3_aa: CASSFIKQGDEQFF
cdr3_length: 14
d_call: NA
v_call: TRBV5-1
clone_size: NA
j_call: TRBJ2-1

cdr3_nt: TGTGCCAGTTCCCGGACTAGCGGGAGTGTAGATACGCAGTATTTT
cdr3_aa: CASSRTSGSVDTQYF
cdr3_length: 15
d_call: TRBD2
v_call: TRBV10-3
clone_size: NA
j_call: TRBJ2-3

cdr3_nt: TGTGCCAGCAGCTTAATCGTCTCGAACACCGGGGAGCTGTTTTTT
cdr3_aa: CASSLIVSNTGELFF
cdr3_length: 15
d_call: NA
v_call: TRBV7-2
clone_size: NA
j_call: TRBJ2-2

cdr3_nt: TGTGCCAGCAGTTATGAACAGGGGGTATACGAGCAGTACTTC
cdr3_aa: CASSYEQGVYEQYF
cdr3_length: 14
d_call: TRBD1
v_call: TRBV6-5
clone_size: NA
j_call: TRBJ2-7

cdr3_nt: TGTGCCAGTACCCAGACAGGGCGAGCTTATTATCCCTACGAGCAGTACTTC
cdr3_aa: CASTQTGRAYYPYEQYF
cdr3_length: 17
d_call: TRBD1
v_call: TRBV19
clone_size: NA
j_call: TRBJ2-7

cdr3_nt: TGTGCCAGCAGCCAGGACCGGGGACTAGCCAAAAACATTCAGTACTTC
cdr3_aa: CASSQDRGLAKNIQYF
cdr3_length: 16
d_call: NA
v_call: TRBV11-2
clone_size: few
j_call: TRBJ2-4

cdr3_nt: TGTGCCAGCAGTGGACAGGTCCCTGGGGCCAACGTCCTGACTTTC
cdr3_aa: CASSGQVPGANVLTF
cdr3_length: 15
d_call: TRBD1
v_call: TRBV6-5
clone_size: NA
j_call: TRBJ2-6

cdr3_nt: TGTGCCATCAGCCCTTACGGGGATACCACAGATACGCAGTATTTT
cdr3_aa: CAISPYGDTTDTQYF
cdr3_length: 15
d_call: NA
v_call: TRBV10-3
clone_size: NA
j_call: TRBJ2-3

cdr3_nt: TGTGCCAGCAGCTTAGTATCCAGGGCAGGGTCGGGAAACACCATATATTTT
cdr3_aa: CASSLVSRAGSGNTIYF
cdr3_length: 17
d_call: NA
v_call: TRBV11-3
clone_size: NA
j_call: TRBJ1-3

cdr3_nt: TGTGCCAGCAGCTCTAGGGGGGGTAAGGAGGGCTCCTACAATGAGCAGTTCTTC
cdr3_aa: CASSSRGGKEGSYNEQFF
cdr3_length: 18
d_call: NA
v_call: TRBV7-9
clone_size: NA
j_call: TRBJ2-1

cdr3_nt: TGCGCCAGCAGCCACCGACTAGCGGGGGAATACGAGCAGTACTTC
cdr3_aa: CASSHRLAGEYEQYF
cdr3_length: 15
d_call: TRBD2
v_call: TRBV4-3
clone_size: NA
j_call: TRBJ2-7

cdr3_nt: TGTGCCAGCAGCTTAGACAGCCCCTACGAGCAGTACTTC
cdr3_aa: CASSLDSPYEQYF
cdr3_length: 13
d_call: NA
v_call: TRBV5-4
clone_size: NA
j_call: TRBJ2-7

cdr3_nt: TGTGCCAGCAGCTTAGAAGGGGGCCTGAGCACAGATACGCAGTATTTT
cdr3_aa: CASSLEGGLSTDTQYF
cdr3_length: 16
d_call: TRBD1
v_call: TRBV11-2
clone_size: NA
j_call: TRBJ2-3